The clone carrying this T cell receptor (beta chain) was seen once. The sample originates from a study of shared clonotypes between healthy human individuals. The assay was immunoSEQ multiplex PCR, and TCRdb's table has in-frame clones only and misses some. The sample records some 2.1 million clones, roughly 96% being singletons. The source material was naive CD4+ T cells sorted from blood. Subset in this sample: CD45RA+ positively selected. The receptor was derived from a man between 18 and 35 years old in good health.

DNA of the CDR3: TGTGCCATCAGCAAGACAGGGGATACAGATACGCAGTATTTT. This codes for CAISKTGDTDTQYF. The J gene is TRBJ2-3, the V gene TRBV10-3; 8 bases match TRBD1. The CDR3 length is 14 residues. The V gene end was trimmed by 6 bases and the J gene end by 3 bases; junction bases not matched to a gene: 5. Germline V gene data show CDR1 as ENHRY and CDR2 as SYGVKD.